The clone carrying this T cell receptor (beta chain) was detected many times. Its antigen is still unknown. This specimen comes from a study of identical twins. One entry per CDR3 protein results from TCRdb running MiXCR on the 5' RACE reads. This table has 1.5 million to 2 million distinct CDR3 sequences, more than 30% appearing once. Overall study results and limits: In cord blood, abundant beta clonotypes had fewer insertions; memory showed no trend.

V shed 4 bases, J shed 3 bases, and the junction held 6 bases outside the gene matches. Germline-derived CDR1 and CDR2 are SGHRS and YFSETQ. This CDR3 has 14 residues. This clonotype was sampled from a newborn girl in good health. The V call is TRBV5-1, the J call TRBJ2-7; TRBD2 matches at 8 bases. Sequencing input: cord blood. CDR3 amino acids: CASSATSGIYEQYF. DNA for the CDR3: TGCGCCAGCAGCGCAACTAGCGGAATCTACGAGCAGTACTTC. The entire variable domain, with the rest obtained from reference TRBV5-1 and TRBJ2-7, is as follows: KAGVTQTPRYLIKTRGQQVTLSCSPISGHRSVSWYQQTPGQGLQFLFEYFSETQRNKGNFPGRFSGRQFSNSRSEMNVSTLELGDSALYLCASSATSGIYEQYFGPGTRLTVT.